This T cell receptor (beta chain) was found in a study of CD8+CD57+ T cells in acquired aplastic anemia. By flow cytometry, patients selected for sequencing had shown an expansion of CD8+CD57+ cells. This clonotype occurred many times. TCR beta VDJ combinations and CDR3 sequences were profiled from genomic DNA. TCRdb reprocessed the reads via MiXCR and lists one record per CDR3 protein. The table shows some 200,000 distinct CDR3 sequences, with approximately 50% occurring only once. CDR3 length equals 15 residues. V shed 0 bases and J 7 bases; nucleotides not matched to a gene: 4. The gene calls are TRBV12-3 or TRBV12-4 and TRBJ1-4; 8 bases are a match to TRBD1. This sequence originates from a human donor with aplastic anemia. Source material: sorted CD4+, CD8+, or CD8+CD57+ T cells (not recorded which) from PBMCs. DNA of the CDR3: TGTGCCAGCAGTTTAGCAGGACAGGGTGGTGAAAAACTGTTTTTT. Its protein is CASSLAGQGGEKLFF.